A selection of T cell receptor beta chains follows, all from one sample in a study of early T cells in non-severe SARS-CoV-2 infection. TCRdb passed the 5' RACE reads through MiXCR, listing each CDR3 protein once. The sample includes nearly 30,000 distinct CDR3 sequences, 5.5% to 6.5% seen only once; the top ten take roughly 5.7%. Source material: whole blood. These receptor sequences come from an adult who was a healthcare worker with PCR-confirmed SARS-CoV-2 infection or an uninfected control (not recorded which). The CDR3 runs from the conserved cysteine through the conserved F or W. D genes are given only for firm matches. A clone size is listed for some rows: how often the clone was seen (once, few, many), or a class if it is expanded.

>TRBD1|18|many|TRBJ2-3|TRBV24-1
CATSDTTGGGSFRDTQYF
TGTGCCACCAGTGATACAACAGGGGGCGGAAGTTTCAGGGATACGCAGTATTTT
>.|15|.|TRBJ2-7|TRBV9
CASSVGGLHSYEQYF
TGTGCCAGCAGCGTAGGGGGACTGCACTCCTACGAGCAGTACTTC
>.|14|medium-sized|TRBJ1-5|TRBV20-1
CSARGGAHGHPQHF
TGCAGTGCTAGAGGAGGGGCGCATGGTCACCCCCAGCATTTT
>.|16|many|TRBJ2-7|TRBV5-6
CASSSPSRGRTYEQYF
TGTGCCAGCAGCTCCCCTAGCAGGGGGAGGACCTACGAGCAGTACTTC
>.|15|many|TRBJ2-1|TRBV4-3
CASSQEPIDYNEQFF
TGCGCCAGCAGCCAAGAACCAATCGATTACAATGAGCAGTTCTTC
>TRBD1|15|.|TRBJ2-1|TRBV5-4
CASSLKGASYNEQFF
TGTGCCAGCAGCTTAAAGGGGGCGTCCTACAATGAGCAGTTCTTC
>.|12|.|TRBJ1-6|TRBV30
CAWRGYNSPLHF
TGTGCCTGGAGGGGTTATAATTCACCCCTCCACTTT
>.|15|.|TRBJ2-7|TRBV4-3
CASSQRQGTHYEQYF
TGCGCCAGCAGCCAACGGCAGGGGACCCACTACGAGCAGTACTTC
>TRBD1|13|.|TRBJ2-7|TRBV29-1
CSVARGQLEEQYF
TGCAGCGTTGCCAGGGGACAGTTAGAGGAGCAGTACTTC
>.|15|many|TRBJ2-3|TRBV28
CASSPRSIYGDTQYF
TGTGCCAGCAGCCCAAGATCCATCTATGGGGATACGCAGTATTTT
>.|14|few|TRBJ2-1|TRBV7-8
CASSLSQRYNEQFF
TGTGCCAGCAGCTTATCACAGAGATACAATGAGCAGTTCTTC
>TRBD1|15|many|TRBJ1-4|TRBV7-2
CASSLAGTGDEKLFF
TGTGCCAGCAGCTTAGCTGGGACAGGGGATGAAAAACTGTTTTTT
>.|13|few|TRBJ2-4|TRBV7-2
CASSSGPKNIQYF
TGTGCCAGCAGCTCGGGCCCAAAAAACATTCAGTACTTC
>.|15|many|TRBJ2-2|TRBV7-6
CASSPPPGTTGELFF
TGTGCCAGCAGCCCGCCTCCGGGAACCACCGGGGAGCTGTTTTTT
>.|14|.|TRBJ2-3|TRBV29-1
CSVETRGSGDTQYF
TGCAGCGTTGAAACTAGGGGGAGTGGGGATACGCAGTATTTT
>TRBD2|18|many|TRBJ2-3|TRBV6-5
CASSYSTSGAPSTDTQYF
TGTGCCAGCAGTTACTCGACTAGCGGGGCGCCTTCCACAGATACGCAGTATTTT
>.|15|.|TRBJ2-3|TRBV7-2
CASSFSWSWADTQYF
TGTGCCAGCAGCTTTTCATGGTCATGGGCAGATACGCAGTATTTT
>.|13|many|TRBJ1-1|TRBV6-5
CASRGTGRTEAFF
TGTGCCAGCAGGGGGACCGGGCGCACTGAAGCTTTCTTT
>.|15|many|TRBJ2-3|TRBV7-9
CASSLTGNLGDTQYF
TGTGCCAGCAGCTTAACAGGGAACTTAGGGGATACGCAGTATTTT
>.|12|many|TRBJ1-6|TRBV19
CGQGQSNSPLHF
TGTGGTCAGGGGCAGTCTAATTCACCCCTCCACTTT
>TRBD1|15|many|TRBJ2-5|TRBV5-1
CASSPDLGQGETQYF
TGCGCCAGCAGCCCCGATCTAGGACAGGGTGAGACCCAGTACTTC
>TRBD1|16|.|TRBJ2-7|TRBV4-1
CASSQSRQGMNYEQYF
TGCGCCAGCAGCCAATCTCGACAGGGGATGAACTACGAGCAGTACTTC
>.|15|many|TRBJ1-1|TRBV4-3
CASSQMHGGVAEAFF
TGCGCCAGCAGCCAAATGCACGGGGGCGTCGCTGAAGCTTTCTTT
>.|12|many|TRBJ2-7|TRBV20-1
CSARDIGAYQYF
TGCAGTGCTAGAGATATCGGGGCTTATCAGTACTTC
>.|14|.|TRBJ1-1|TRBV7-9
CASSSLNTNTEAFF
TGTGCCAGCAGCAGCCTGAACACGAACACTGAAGCTTTCTTT
>TRBD1|12|many|TRBJ2-5|TRBV20-1
CSLTGGQETQYF
TGCAGTTTAACAGGGGGACAAGAGACCCAGTACTTC
>.|14|many|TRBJ1-1|TRBV6-2/TRBV6-3
CASSYTGTNTEALF
TGTGCCAGCAGTTATACCGGGACAAACACTGAAGCTCTCTTT
>.|12|.|TRBJ2-3|TRBV12-3/TRBV12-4
CASSSQEDTQYF
TGTGCCAGCAGTTCGCAGGAAGATACGCAGTATTTT
>.|13|.|TRBJ1-5|TRBV30
CAWGQGIGQPQHF
TGTGCCTGGGGGCAGGGGATTGGGCAGCCCCAGCATTTT
>.|12|.|TRBJ2-2|TRBV6-5
CASSSGSRELFF
TGTGCCAGCAGTTCAGGATCTCGGGAGCTGTTTTTT
>.|13|many|TRBJ2-7|TRBV18
CASSPLAPGEQYF
TGTGCCAGCTCACCACTGGCCCCGGGGGAGCAGTACTTC
>TRBD1|14|many|TRBJ2-7|TRBV7-8
CASSLDRLHDEQYF
TGTGCCAGCAGCCTGGACAGGCTCCACGACGAGCAGTACTTC
>.|14|many|TRBJ2-2|TRBV19
CASRLADNTGELFF
TGTGCCAGTAGACTAGCTGATAACACCGGGGAGCTGTTTTTT
>.|14|many|TRBJ2-7|TRBV7-6
CASSSQGFSYEQYF
TGTGCCAGCAGCTCGCAGGGTTTTTCCTACGAGCAGTACTTC
>TRBD2|15|.|TRBJ2-1|TRBV5-1
CASSVSGGRYNEQFF
TGCGCCAGCAGCGTCAGCGGGGGGCGTTACAATGAGCAGTTCTTC
>.|17|many|TRBJ2-2|TRBV6-5
CASSDPQVTSFGGELFF
TGTGCCAGCAGTGACCCCCAGGTTACTAGCTTTGGCGGGGAGCTGTTTTTT
>TRBD2|14|many|TRBJ2-3|TRBV7-2
CASSSGLAADTQYF
TGTGCCAGCAGCTCGGGACTAGCAGCGGATACGCAGTATTTT
>.|12|many|TRBJ2-2|TRBV13
CASSLQDGELFF
TGTGCCAGCAGCCTACAGGACGGGGAGCTGTTTTTT
>.|14|many|TRBJ1-4|TRBV12-3/TRBV12-4
CASSTGSPAGKLFF
TGTGCCAGCAGTACCGGGTCCCCCGCCGGAAAACTGTTTTTT
>.|14|few|TRBJ2-3|TRBV6-2/TRBV6-3
CASSSSYPVVTQYF
TGTGCCAGCAGTTCGTCTTACCCGGTCGTGACGCAGTATTTT
>TRBD2|15|many|TRBJ2-1|TRBV28
CASSVAGGRVNEQFF
TGTGCCAGCAGTGTCGCGGGGGGCCGGGTCAATGAGCAGTTCTTC
>.|15|many|TRBJ1-2|TRBV6-5
CASSYSMKGDYGYTF
TGTGCCAGCAGTTACTCGATGAAGGGAGACTATGGCTACACCTTC
>.|16|.|TRBJ2-1|TRBV11-2
CASSFRGDTSYNEQFF
TGTGCCAGCAGCTTCCGGGGGGACACCTCCTACAATGAGCAGTTCTTC
>.|13|.|TRBJ1-2|TRBV29-1
CSVVGPGGRPAYF
TGCAGCGTTGTGGGACCAGGCGGGAGGCCGGCTTACTTC
>.|14|.|TRBJ2-2|TRBV7-8
CASSLSGVAGELFF
TGTGCCAGCAGCTTGTCAGGGGTCGCCGGGGAGCTGTTTTTT
>.|17|many|TRBJ1-1|TRBV4-3
CASSQAASGEIFTEAFF
TGCGCCAGCAGCCAAGCTGCTTCTGGCGAGATCTTCACTGAAGCTTTCTTT
>.|15|many|TRBJ1-1|TRBV6-1
CASSAQLGLNTEAFF
TGTGCCAGCAGTGCCCAATTAGGGCTGAACACTGAAGCTTTCTTT
>.|15|many|TRBJ2-3|TRBV12-3/TRBV12-4
CASSLAGGASDTQYF
TGTGCCAGCAGTTTAGCGGGGGGGGCCTCAGATACGCAGTATTTT
>TRBD1|15|many|TRBJ2-7|TRBV28
CASSLMRTGGSEQYF
TGTGCCAGCAGTTTAATGCGGACAGGGGGTAGCGAGCAGTACTTC
>TRBD2|15|many|TRBJ2-3|TRBV25-1
CASSPLAGNTDTQYF
TGTGCCAGCAGTCCACTAGCGGGGAACACAGATACGCAGTATTTT
>.|14|many|TRBJ2-7|TRBV12-3/TRBV12-4
CASRQTGYSYEQYF
TGTGCCAGCAGGCAAACAGGGTACTCCTACGAGCAGTACTTC
>.|11|.|TRBJ1-1|TRBV12-3/TRBV12-4
CASRKNTEAFF
TGTGCCAGCAGGAAGAACACTGAAGCTTTCTTT
>.|14|.|TRBJ2-7|TRBV5-6
CASSLAGSEYEQYF
TGTGCCAGCAGCTTGGCCGGGTCTGAGTACGAGCAGTACTTC
>.|14|few|TRBJ1-1|TRBV18
CASSQTDSNTEAFF
TGTGCCAGCTCACAAACCGACAGTAACACTGAAGCTTTCTTT
>.|15|many|TRBJ1-5|TRBV20-1
CSARDRGNSNQPQHF
TGCAGTGCTAGAGACAGGGGAAATAGCAATCAGCCCCAGCATTTT
>.|16|many|TRBJ1-5|TRBV20-1
CSAQFRGRDSNQPQHF
TGCAGTGCCCAATTCAGGGGTAGGGACAGCAATCAGCCCCAGCATTTT
>.|11|.|TRBJ2-5|TRBV20-1
CSANLHETQYF
TGCAGTGCCAACCTCCATGAGACCCAGTACTTC
>.|12|many|TRBJ2-7|TRBV15
CATSRDYYEQYF
TGTGCCACCAGCAGAGATTACTACGAGCAGTACTTC
>.|14|.|TRBJ1-2|TRBV2
CASSEGRARDGYTF
TGTGCCAGCAGTGAGGGCAGGGCGAGGGATGGCTACACCTTC